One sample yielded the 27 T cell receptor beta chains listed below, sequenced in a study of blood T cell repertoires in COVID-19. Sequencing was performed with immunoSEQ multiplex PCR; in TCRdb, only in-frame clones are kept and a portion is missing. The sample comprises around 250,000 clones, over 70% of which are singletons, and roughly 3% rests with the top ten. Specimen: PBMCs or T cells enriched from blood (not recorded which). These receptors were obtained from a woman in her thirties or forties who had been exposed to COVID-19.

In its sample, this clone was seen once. CDR3 amino acids: CSVGGTGGEKLFF. The CDR3 nucleotides read TGCAGCGTTGGTGGGACAGGGGGAGAAAAACTGTTTTTT. This sequence joins TRBV29-1 and TRBJ1-4; 11 bases are shared with TRBD1. The CDR3 sequence is 13 residues long. CDR1 SQVTM and CDR2 ANQGSEA come from the germline V gene. Trimming removed 4 bases from V and 8 bases from J; junction bases left unmatched: 3. Full variable domain (outside the CDR3, taken from reference TRBV29-1 and TRBJ1-4): SAVISQKPSRDICQRGTSLTIQCQVDSQVTMMFWYRQQPGQSLTLIATANQGSEATYESGFVIDKFPISRPNLTFSTLTVSNMSPEDSSIYLCSVGGTGGEKLFFGSGTQLSVL.

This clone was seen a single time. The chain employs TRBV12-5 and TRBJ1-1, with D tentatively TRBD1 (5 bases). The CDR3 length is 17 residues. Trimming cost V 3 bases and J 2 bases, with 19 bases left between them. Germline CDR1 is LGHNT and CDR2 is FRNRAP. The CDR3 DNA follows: TGTGCTAGTGGTTTCCAGGGTCACCAACAGTCCAACACTGAAGCTTTCTTT. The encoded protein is CASGFQGHQQSNTEAFF.

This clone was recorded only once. The CDR3 region is CASSLSPNSNQPQHF. Written as DNA, the CDR3 is TGTGCCAGCAGTTTATCCCCCAATAGCAATCAGCCCCAGCATTTT. The genes are TRBV27 and TRBJ1-5; no definite D call. Trimming cost V 0 bases and J 0 bases, with 6 bases left between them. Germline V gene lookup returns CDR1 MNHEY and CDR2 SMNVEV (reference sequence). CDR3 length: 15 residues.

CDR3 DNA: TGTGCCAGCTCACGCGGACAGGGGGGGGGCACTGAAGCTTTCTTT. This codes for CASSRGQGGGTEAFF. The V gene is TRBV18, the J gene TRBJ1-1; 10 bases match TRBD1. V was pared by 4 bases and J by 4 bases, with 6 bases of the junction left unmatched. Germline V CDR1 and CDR2: KGHSH, LQKENI. CDR3 length equals 15 residues.

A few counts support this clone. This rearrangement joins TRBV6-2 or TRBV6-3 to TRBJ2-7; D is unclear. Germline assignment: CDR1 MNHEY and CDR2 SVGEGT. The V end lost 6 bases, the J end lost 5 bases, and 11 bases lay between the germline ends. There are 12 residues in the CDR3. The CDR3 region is CASSLLQNEQYF. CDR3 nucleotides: TGTGCCAGCAGCCTACTGCAAAACGAGCAGTACTTC.

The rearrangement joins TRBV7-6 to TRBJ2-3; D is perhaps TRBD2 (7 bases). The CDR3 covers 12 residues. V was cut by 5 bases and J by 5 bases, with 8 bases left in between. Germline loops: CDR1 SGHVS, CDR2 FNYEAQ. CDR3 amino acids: CASSRGGDTQYF. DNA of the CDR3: TGTGCCAGCAGCAGGGGGGGAGATACGCAGTATTTT.

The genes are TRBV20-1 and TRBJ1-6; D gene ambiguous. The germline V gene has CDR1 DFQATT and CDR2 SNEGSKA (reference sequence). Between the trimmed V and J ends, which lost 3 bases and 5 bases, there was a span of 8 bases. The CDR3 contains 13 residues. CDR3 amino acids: CSASPGDNSPLHF. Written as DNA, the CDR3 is TGCAGTGCTAGTCCGGGAGATAATTCACCCCTCCACTTT.

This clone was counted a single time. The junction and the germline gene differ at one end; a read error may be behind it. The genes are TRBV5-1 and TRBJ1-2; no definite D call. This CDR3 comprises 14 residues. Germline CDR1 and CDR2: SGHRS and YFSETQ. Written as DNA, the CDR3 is TGCGCCAGCAGCCTGACTGACCCGACTACTGGCTGCACCTTC. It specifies CASSLTDPTTGCTF.

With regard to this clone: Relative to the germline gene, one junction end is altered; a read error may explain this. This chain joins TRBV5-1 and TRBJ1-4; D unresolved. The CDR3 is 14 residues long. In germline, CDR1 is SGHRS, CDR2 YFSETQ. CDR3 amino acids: CASSFGKGDEKLFF. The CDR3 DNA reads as TGTGCCAGCAGCTTTGGGAAGGGAGATGAAAAACTGTTTTTT.

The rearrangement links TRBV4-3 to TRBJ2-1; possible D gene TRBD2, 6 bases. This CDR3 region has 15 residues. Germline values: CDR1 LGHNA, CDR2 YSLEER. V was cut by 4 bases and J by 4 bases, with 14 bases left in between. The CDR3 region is CASSPFSGTYNEQFF. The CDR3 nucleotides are TGCGCCAGCAGCCCTTTCTCCGGGACTTACAATGAGCAGTTCTTC.

CDR3 nucleotide sequence: TGTGCCATCAGTGCCTCCGAGCGGGGGGGCCCTGGTGAGCAGTTCTTC. Translating gives CAISASERGGPGEQFF. The J gene is TRBJ2-1, the V gene TRBV10-3, with 10 bases identical to TRBD2. Per germline, CDR1 ENHRY and CDR2 SYGVKD. V lost 4 bases and J lost 9; bases outside the gene matches: 12. The CDR3 sequence is 16 residues long.

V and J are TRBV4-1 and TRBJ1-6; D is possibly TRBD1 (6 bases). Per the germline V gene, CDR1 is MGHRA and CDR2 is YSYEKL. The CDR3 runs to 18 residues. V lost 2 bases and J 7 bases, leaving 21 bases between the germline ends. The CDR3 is CASSQNLHQDSANSPLHF. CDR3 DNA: TGCGCCAGCAGCCAAAATCTGCACCAGGACAGCGCAAATTCACCCCTCCACTTT.

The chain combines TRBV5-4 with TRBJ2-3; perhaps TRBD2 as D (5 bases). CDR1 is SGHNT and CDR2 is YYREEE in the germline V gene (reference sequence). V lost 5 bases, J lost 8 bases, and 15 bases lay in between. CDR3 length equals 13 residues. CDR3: CASRISEESTQYF. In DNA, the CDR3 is TGTGCCAGCAGGATCTCGGAGGAAAGTACGCAGTATTTT.

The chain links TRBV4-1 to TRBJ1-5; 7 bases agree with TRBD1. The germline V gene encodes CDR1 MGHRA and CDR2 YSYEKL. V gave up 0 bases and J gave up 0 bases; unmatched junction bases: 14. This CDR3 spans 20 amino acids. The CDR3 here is CASSQDPPGGRYLSNQPQHF. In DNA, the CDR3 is TGCGCCAGCAGCCAAGATCCCCCAGGGGGAAGGTATCTTAGCAATCAGCCCCAGCATTTT.

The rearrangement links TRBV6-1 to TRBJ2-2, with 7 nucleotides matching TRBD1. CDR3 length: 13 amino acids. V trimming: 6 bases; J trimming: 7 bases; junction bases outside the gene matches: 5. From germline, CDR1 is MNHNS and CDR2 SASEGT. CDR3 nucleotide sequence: TGTGCCAGCAGCACACAGGGGTACGGGGAGCTGTTTTTT. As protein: CASSTQGYGELFF.

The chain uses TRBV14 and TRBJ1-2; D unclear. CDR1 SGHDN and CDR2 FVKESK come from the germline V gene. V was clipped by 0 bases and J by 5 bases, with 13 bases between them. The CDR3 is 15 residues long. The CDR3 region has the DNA TGTGCCAGCAGCCAAGATAGGAGTCGTGGATATGGCTACACCTTC. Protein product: CASSQDRSRGYGYTF. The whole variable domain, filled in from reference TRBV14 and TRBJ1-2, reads EAGVTQFPSHSVIEKGQTVTLRCDPISGHDNLYWYRRVMGKEIKFLLHFVKESKQDESGMPNNRFLAERTGGTYSTLKVQPAELEDSGVYFCASSQDRSRGYGYTFGSGTRLTVV.

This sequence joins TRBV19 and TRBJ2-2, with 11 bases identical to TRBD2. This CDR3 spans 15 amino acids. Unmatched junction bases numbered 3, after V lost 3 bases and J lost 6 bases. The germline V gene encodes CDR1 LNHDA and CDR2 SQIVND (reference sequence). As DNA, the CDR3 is TGTGCCAGTAGTATGCTAGCGGGAGGTTCCGGGGAGCTGTTTTTT. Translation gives CASSMLAGGSGELFF.

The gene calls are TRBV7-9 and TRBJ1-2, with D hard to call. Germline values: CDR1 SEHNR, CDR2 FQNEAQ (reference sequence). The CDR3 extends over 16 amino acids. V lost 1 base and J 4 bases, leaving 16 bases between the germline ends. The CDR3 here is CASSLGSPGFSYGYTF. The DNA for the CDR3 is TGTGCCAGCAGCTTAGGATCCCCCGGGTTCAGCTATGGCTACACCTTC.

In DNA form, the CDR3 reads TGTGCCACCAGTGATTTTGGAGCGGGAGGTCGGGACAATGAGCAGTTCTTC. It is translated as CATSDFGAGGRDNEQFF. V and J are TRBV24-1 and TRBJ2-1; 9 bases are shared with TRBD2. The CDR3 consists of 17 residues. V shed 1 base and J 5 bases; nucleotides not matched to a gene: 8. The germline V gene encodes CDR1 KGHDR and CDR2 SFDVKD.

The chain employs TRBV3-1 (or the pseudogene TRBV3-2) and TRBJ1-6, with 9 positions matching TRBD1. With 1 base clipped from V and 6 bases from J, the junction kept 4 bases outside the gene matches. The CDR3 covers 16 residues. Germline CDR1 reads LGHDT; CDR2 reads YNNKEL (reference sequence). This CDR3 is CASSQGRTGVNSPLHF. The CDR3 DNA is TGTGCCAGCAGCCAAGGCCGGACAGGGGTTAATTCACCCCTCCACTTT.

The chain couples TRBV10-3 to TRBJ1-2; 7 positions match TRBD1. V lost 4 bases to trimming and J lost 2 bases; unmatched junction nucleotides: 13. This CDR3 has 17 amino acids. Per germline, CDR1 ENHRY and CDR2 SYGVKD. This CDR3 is CAISVLVRQGKNYGYTF. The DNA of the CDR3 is TGTGCCATCAGTGTCTTGGTTCGACAGGGAAAGAACTATGGCTACACCTTC.

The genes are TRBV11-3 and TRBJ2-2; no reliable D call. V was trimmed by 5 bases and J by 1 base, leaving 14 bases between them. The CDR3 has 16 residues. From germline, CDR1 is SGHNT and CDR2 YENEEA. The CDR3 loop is CASSPDTVRNTGELFF. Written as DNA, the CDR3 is TGTGCCAGCAGCCCCGACACCGTAAGGAACACCGGGGAGCTGTTTTTT.

The CDR3 region has the DNA TGTGCCAGCAGCTTAGGCCCGAGGGGGGGGCATAATAATTCACCCCTCCACTTT. Translated: CASSLGPRGGHNNSPLHF. The rearrangement uses TRBV7-3 and TRBJ1-6; the D gene is possibly TRBD1 (6 bases). CDR3 length: 18 amino acids. Germline assignment: CDR1 SGHTA and CDR2 FQGTGA. V was cut by 2 bases and J by 5 bases, with 19 bases left in between.

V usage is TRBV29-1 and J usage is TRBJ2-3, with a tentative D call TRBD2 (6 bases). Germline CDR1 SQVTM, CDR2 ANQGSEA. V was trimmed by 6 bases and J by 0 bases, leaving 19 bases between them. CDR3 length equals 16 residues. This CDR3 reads CSVRLGPTASTDTQYF. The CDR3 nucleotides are TGCAGCGTCAGACTAGGTCCTACGGCTAGCACAGATACGCAGTATTTT.

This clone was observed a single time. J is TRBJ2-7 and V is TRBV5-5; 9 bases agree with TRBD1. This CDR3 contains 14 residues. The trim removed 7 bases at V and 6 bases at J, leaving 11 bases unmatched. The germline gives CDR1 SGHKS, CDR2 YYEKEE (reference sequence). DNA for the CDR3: TGTGCCAGCGAGCTAGGGACAGGGTGGGGCGAGCAGTACTTC. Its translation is CASELGTGWGEQYF.

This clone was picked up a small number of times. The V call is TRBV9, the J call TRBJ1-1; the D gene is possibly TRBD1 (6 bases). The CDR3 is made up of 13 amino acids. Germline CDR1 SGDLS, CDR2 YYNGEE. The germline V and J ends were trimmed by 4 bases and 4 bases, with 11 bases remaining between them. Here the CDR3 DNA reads TGTGCCAGCAGCCAAGGGGGAGTCACTGAAGCTTTCTTT. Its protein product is CASSQGGVTEAFF.

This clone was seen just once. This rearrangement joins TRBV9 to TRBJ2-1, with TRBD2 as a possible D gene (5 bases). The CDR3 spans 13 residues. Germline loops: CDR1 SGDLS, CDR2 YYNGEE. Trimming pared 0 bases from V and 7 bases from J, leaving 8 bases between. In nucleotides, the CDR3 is TGTGCCAGCAGCGTAGGCGGAGGAAATGAGCAGTTCTTC. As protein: CASSVGGGNEQFF.